What follows are 7 T cell receptor beta chains derived from one specimen sequenced in a study of T cell responses to AZD1222 COVID-19 vaccine. The repertoire was sequenced with immunoSEQ multiplex PCR; TCRdb's copy has only in-frame clones and lacks some. The data show tens of thousands of clones, 92% seen once. The sequences come from peripheral blood, collected 28 days after the second AZD1222 dose. The receptors were sampled from an adult who received the AZD1222 COVID-19 vaccine.

This clone came up once. The rearrangement links TRBV30 to TRBJ2-7; TRBD2 matches at 11 bases. This CDR3 is built from 14 residues. The V gene end was trimmed by 4 bases and the J gene end by 2 bases; junction bases not matched to a gene: 4. In germline, CDR1 is GTSNPN, CDR2 SVGIG (reference sequence). The CDR3, as DNA: TGTGCCTGGAACAGACTAGCGGGAACCTACGAGCAGTACTTC. Translating it yields CAWNRLAGTYEQYF.

The CDR3 protein is CASISGPLNTEAFF. CDR3 bases: TGTGCCAGCATCTCTGGGCCGTTGAACACTGAAGCTTTCTTT. V gene TRBV25-1 combines with J gene TRBJ1-1; D is unresolved. This CDR3 is built from 14 residues. Germline V gives CDR1 MGHDK, CDR2 SYGVNS. Trimming stripped 7 bases from V and 0 bases from J, with 12 bases between.

This sequence joins TRBV29-1 and TRBJ2-2; 8 nucleotides match TRBD2. Trimming cost V 5 bases and J 6 bases; bases outside gene matches: 5. This CDR3 region has 13 residues. CDR1 SQVTM and CDR2 ANQGSEA come from the germline V gene. CDR3 nucleotide sequence: TGCAGCGTTTGGGGGCGGGAGGCCGGGGAGCTGTTTTTT. It translates to CSVWGREAGELFF.

The chain combines TRBV14 with TRBJ2-5, with 10 nucleotides matching TRBD1. With 4 bases clipped from V and 5 bases from J, the junction kept 19 bases outside the gene matches. The CDR3 consists of 19 residues. The germline V gene has CDR1 SGHDN and CDR2 FVKESK. The CDR3 DNA reads as TGTGCCAGCAGCCTCCCTCAACCGGGACAGGGGCTTTTCGGGGAGACCCAGTACTTC. It encodes CASSLPQPGQGLFGETQYF.

This clone appeared once. V is TRBV9 and J is TRBJ1-2, with D maybe TRBD1 (5 bases). In germline, CDR1 is SGDLS, CDR2 YYNGEE. V was cut by 4 bases and J by 5 bases, with 15 bases left in between. The length of the CDR3 is 14 residues. The CDR3 sequence is CASSSGTGPYGYTF. In DNA form, the CDR3 reads TGTGCCAGCAGCTCGGGCACAGGACCTTATGGCTACACCTTC. The full variable domain, in which reference TRBV9 and TRBJ1-2 provide the parts outside the CDR3, is DSGVTQTPKHLITATGQRVTLRCSPRSGDLSVYWYQQSLDQGLQFLIQYYNGEERAKGNILERFSAQQFPDLHSELNLSSLELGDSALYFCASSSGTGPYGYTFGSGTRLTVV.

The rearrangement links TRBV30 to TRBJ1-2; D gene ambiguous. CDR1 is GTSNPN and CDR2 is SVGIG in the germline V gene (reference sequence). Trimming took off 2 bases at V and 4 bases at J, with 2 bases between the two ends. The CDR3 totals 10 residues. CDR3 residues: CAWSIYGYTF. The CDR3 DNA sequence: TGTGCCTGGAGTATCTATGGCTACACCTTC.

The CDR3 DNA is TGTGCCAGCAGCCAACTATACACCGGGGAGCTGTTTTTT. Amino acid sequence: CASSQLYTGELFF. The chain carries TRBV3-1 (or the pseudogene TRBV3-2) and TRBJ2-2; D is uncertain. Per germline, CDR1 LGHDT and CDR2 YNNKEL (reference sequence). The CDR3 runs 13 residues. Deletions cut 2 bases from V and 3 bases from J, with 4 bases between.